This T cell receptor (beta chain) was sequenced during a study of cytomegalovirus exposure and HLA in healthy donors. On the study more broadly: Approximately 190 million T cells yielded 117 million unique TCR beta sequences in earlier analysis.

Notes on this clone: Sequence at one end of the junction differs from germline and may be a read error.

In germline, CDR1 is SEHNR, CDR2 FQNEAQ (reference sequence). This CDR3 region has 19 residues. In the PCR, 60 Vbeta and 13 Jbeta primers were used. Data came from immunoSEQ multiplex PCR; TCRdb stores just in-frame clones and leaves some out. The table lists 130,000 to 150,000 clones, about 82% of them singletons. The sequenced sample was PBMCs. The sequence came from a male donor in good health and CMV-seronegative. This chain connects TRBV7-9 to TRBJ1-4, with D perhaps matching TRBD1 (6 bases). The CDR3 protein is CSSSLGSGGARPSHEKLFF. The CDR3 DNA follows: TGTTCCAGCAGCTTAGGGTCGGGGGGCGCAAGGCCGAGCCACGAAAAACTGTTTTTT.